The T cell receptor (beta chain) under discussion was sequenced for a study of CD8+ T cells in alopecia areata. Study summary: Severity of treated patients was scored by affected scalp percentage. Findings and caveats of the study: Scalp samples also yield sequences of resident alphabeta T cells from normal skin.

The sample's treatment: oral pan-JAK inhibitor, 5-10 mg twice daily. Lesional scalp punch biopsies and peripheral blood were collected from alopecia areata patients. Both CD4+ and CD8+ T cells were separated by sorting PBMCs. This clone showed up just a few times. The antigen remains undetermined. Following extraction, RNA underwent reverse transcription to cDNA, which served as the sequencing template. Sequenced by immunoSEQ multiplex PCR; TCRdb stores in-frame clones only, minus some. Of under 200,000 clones in the sample, around 71% were seen once. The CDR3 length is 15 residues. The trim removed 8 bases at V and 1 base at J, leaving 7 bases unmatched. CDR1 and CDR2 from the germline V gene are MNHNS and SASEGT.

The V and J genes are TRBV6-1 and TRBJ1-5; TRBD1 agrees at 8 bases. The TCR originated in a human donor with alopecia areata. The source material was CD4+ T cells sorted from blood, sampled at week 4, from a patient treated with tofacitinib. The CDR3 DNA sequence: TGTGCCAGCGTACAGGGGGTGTTCAGCAATCAGCCCCAGCATTTT. This gives the protein CASVQGVFSNQPQHF.